This TCR beta chain appears in the sequencing data of a study of OX40 agonist ivuxolimab in advanced cancers. The CDR3 runs 14 residues. Losses at the gene ends were 2 bases for V and 7 bases for J; bases not matched to a gene: 3. From germline, CDR1 is SGHTA and CDR2 FQGNSA. Sequenced by immunoSEQ multiplex PCR; TCRdb stores in-frame clones only, minus some. The profile shows roughly 92,000 clones, approximately 90% of them singletons. The specimen was CD4+ or CD8+ T cells sorted from blood, collected in a trial of the OX40 agonist ivuxolimab. The sequence was obtained from an adult with an advanced solid tumor such as melanoma, head and neck, liver or kidney cancer. This rearrangement joins TRBV7-2 to TRBJ1-4, with TRBD1 matching 8 bases. CDR3 coding DNA: TGTGCCAGCAGCTTACAGGGGGCGGCTGAAAAACTGTTTTTT. It translates to CASSLQGAAEKLFF.